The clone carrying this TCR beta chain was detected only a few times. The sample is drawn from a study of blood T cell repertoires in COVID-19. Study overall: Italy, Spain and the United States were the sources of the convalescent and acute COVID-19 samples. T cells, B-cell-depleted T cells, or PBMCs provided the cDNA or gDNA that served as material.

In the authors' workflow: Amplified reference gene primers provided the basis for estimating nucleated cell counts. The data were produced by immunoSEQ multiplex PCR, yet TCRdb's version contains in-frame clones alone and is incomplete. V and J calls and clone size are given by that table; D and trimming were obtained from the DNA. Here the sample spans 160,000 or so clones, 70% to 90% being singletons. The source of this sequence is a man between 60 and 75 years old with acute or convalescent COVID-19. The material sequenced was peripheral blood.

The CDR3 DNA is TGTGCCAGCAGTGAAATAGGGACATGGGGCTACACCTTC. This encodes CASSEIGTWGYTF. The chain recombines TRBV2 with TRBJ1-2, with a tentative D call TRBD1 (6 bases). Trimming shortened V by 2 bases and J by 8 bases, and 12 bases separated the two germline ends. The V gene's germline CDR1 is SNHLY and CDR2 FYNNEI. The CDR3 is 13 residues long.